The clone carrying this TCR beta chain was detected once. Its antigen is not known. Each individual donor underwent a draw of approximately 10 milliliters of peripheral blood. At least 5 micrograms of total RNA were extracted per sample. A J-beta primer mix and a sample-barcoded 5' primer were used in a second PCR of about 7 to 12 cycles. Tagging of each cDNA molecule was performed by a template-switch adaptor with 12 random nucleotides. TCRdb ran MiXCR on the 5' RACE reads and lists one entry per CDR3 protein. Found here are over 1.5 million distinct CDR3 sequences, 49% of them singletons; the top ten hold about 2.1%. The sample comes from a study of blood T cells in healthy people across ages. The study's findings and limits: A strong correlation was seen between TCR beta diversity and naive T cell percentage.

This CDR3 has 15 residues. Trimming at V came to 4 bases and at J to 10 bases, leaving 14 bases not matched to a gene. CDR1 and CDR2 from the germline V gene are SNHLY and FYNNEI. Sample: blood. The clonotype comes from a woman between 35 and 50 years old in good health. The chain has TRBV2 and TRBJ2-7, with TRBD1 identical over 9 bases. DNA of the CDR3: TGTGCCAGCAGTGCCCACAGGGGGCTCAAAGAGGCCCAGTACTTC. As protein: CASSAHRGLKEAQYF.